This TCR beta chain was recorded in a study of shared clonotypes between healthy human individuals. V lost 5 bases to trimming and J lost 1 base, with 15 bases between them. Per germline, CDR1 LNHDA and CDR2 SQIVND (reference sequence). The CDR3 sequence is 15 residues long. Clones were read by immunoSEQ multiplex PCR, and TCRdb kept only the in-frame ones, dropping some. The sample shows hundreds of thousands of clones, under 80% of them seen only once. Study-wide results and limits: Rarefaction showed that sequencing of sorted subsets was incomplete (despite large depth).

This clone showed up just a few times. Its antigen is currently unknown. The source is a woman aged 25 to 39 in good health. Sample: memory CD4+ T cells sorted from blood. Stated subset: CD45RA-negative fraction. V usage is TRBV19 and J usage is TRBJ2-7; weak D call: TRBD2 (5 bases). This CDR3 is CASSSPGKGSYEQYF. For the CDR3, the DNA is TGTGCCAGTAGTTCCCCGGGGAAGGGTTCCTACGAGCAGTACTTC.